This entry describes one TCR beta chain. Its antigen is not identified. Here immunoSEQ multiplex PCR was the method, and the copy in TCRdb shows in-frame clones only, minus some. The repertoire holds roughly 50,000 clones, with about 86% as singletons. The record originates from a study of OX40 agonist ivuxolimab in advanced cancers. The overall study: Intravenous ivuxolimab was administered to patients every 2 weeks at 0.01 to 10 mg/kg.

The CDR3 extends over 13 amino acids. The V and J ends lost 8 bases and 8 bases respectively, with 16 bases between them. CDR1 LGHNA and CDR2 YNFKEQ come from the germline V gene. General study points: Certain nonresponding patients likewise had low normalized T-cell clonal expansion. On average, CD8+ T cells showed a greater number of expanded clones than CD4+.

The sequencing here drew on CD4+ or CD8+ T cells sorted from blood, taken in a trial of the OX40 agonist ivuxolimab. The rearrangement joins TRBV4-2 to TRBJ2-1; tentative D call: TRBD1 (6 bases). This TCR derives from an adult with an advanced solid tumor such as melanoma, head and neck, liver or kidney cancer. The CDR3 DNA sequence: TGTGCCAGCTCGTGGGGGCTAGAGGATGAGCAGTTCTTC. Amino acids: CASSWGLEDEQFF.